These 6 T cell receptor beta chains came from one sample sequenced in a study of shared clonotypes between healthy human individuals. Profiled with immunoSEQ multiplex PCR; TCRdb holds only in-frame clones, not every one. Of roughly 1.5 million clones listed, approximately 98% are singletons. Sequenced sample: naive CD4+ T cells sorted from blood. The subset here: CD45RA+ positively selected. The receptors come from a man in his thirties or forties in good health.

The chain links TRBV19 to TRBJ1-5, with 8 bases lining up with TRBD1. The J segment lost 4 bases and the V segment lost 2 bases, leaving 7 bases of the junction unmatched. Germline V gene sequence: CDR1 LNHDA, CDR2 SQIVND (reference sequence). This CDR3 region has 16 residues. In DNA form, the CDR3 reads TGTGCCAGTAGTATACCGACAGGGGTTCCTAATCAGCCCCAGCATTTT. Its protein product is CASSIPTGVPNQPQHF. Full variable domain (rest looked up from reference TRBV19 and TRBJ1-5): DGGITQSPKYLFRKEGQNVTLSCEQNLNHDAMYWYRQDPGQGLRLIYYSQIVNDFQKGDIAEGYSVSREKKESFPLTVTSAQKNPTAFYLCASSIPTGVPNQPQHFGDGTRLSIL.

The chain is built from TRBV6-6 and TRBJ2-7; D gene uncertain. The germline CDR1 and CDR2 sequences are MNHNY and SVGAGI (reference sequence). V dropped 8 bases and J dropped 2 bases, with 10 bases sitting between them. The CDR3 has 12 residues. As DNA, the CDR3 is TGTGCCAGCGCTGGCAGAACCTACGAGCAGTACTTC. Its protein is CASAGRTYEQYF.

V usage is TRBV14 and J usage is TRBJ2-4; 10 bases agree with TRBD2. There are 12 residues in the CDR3. The germline V gene encodes CDR1 SGHDN and CDR2 FVKESK. V lost 6 bases, J lost 7 bases, and 0 bases stayed unmatched. CDR3 in DNA: TGTGCCAGCAGGGGACTAGCGAACATTCAGTACTTC. This sequence encodes CASRGLANIQYF.

This chain connects TRBV25-1 to TRBJ2-5; 7 positions agree with TRBD2. The CDR3 consists of 14 residues. Trimming at V came to 5 bases and at J to 7 bases, leaving 10 bases not matched to a gene. From germline, CDR1 is MGHDK and CDR2 SYGVNS. The CDR3 nucleotides read TGTGCCAGCAGTCCCGAGCGGGGCACGAGGACCCAGTACTTC. This encodes CASSPERGTRTQYF.

The V call is TRBV4-3, the J call TRBJ2-1; 8 bases line up with TRBD1. With 0 bases clipped from V and 7 bases from J, the junction kept 5 bases outside the gene matches. The germline CDR1 and CDR2 sequences are LGHNA and YSLEER. The CDR3 is 15 amino acids. DNA of the CDR3: TGCGCCAGCAGCCAAGAAGGGACAGGTAGGAATGAGCAGTTCTTC. Translating it yields CASSQEGTGRNEQFF.

CDR3 coding DNA: TGCGCCAGCAGTCAAGGGGCTACCTATGGCTACACCTTC. Its protein product is CASSQGATYGYTF. The rearrangement joins TRBV10-1 to TRBJ1-2; maybe TRBD1 (5 bases). CDR1 and CDR2 from the germline V gene are WNHNN and SYGVQD (reference sequence). The CDR3 totals 13 residues. V was pared by 5 bases and J by 4 bases, with 11 bases between.